Below are 8 T cell receptor beta chains sequenced from a single sample in a study of T cells expressing NK-cell markers. TCRdb processed the 5' RACE reads again and assigns one entry to each CDR3 protein, with no DNA. The sample holds 550,000 to 600,000 distinct CDR3 sequences. The sequencing input was blood T cells: a sorted CD56 or NKG2C T cell subset, CD4+ or CD8+ T cells, or bulk PBMC T cells (not recorded which). These receptors came from a man younger than 35 in good health.

The chain is built from TRBV12-3 or TRBV12-4 and TRBJ2-7. The CDR3 loop spans 12 amino acids. CDR3: CASSSTAYEQYF.

The chain links TRBV25-1 to TRBJ2-5; TCRdb reports TRBD1, a call that lacks DNA to check it against. CDR3 length equals 14 residues. The germline gives CDR1 MGHDK, CDR2 SYGVNS. CDR3 loop: CASSDPGTDETQYF.

The V and J genes are TRBV5-1 and TRBJ1-4; TCRdb proposes TRBD1, but this gene call is untestable without DNA. The germline CDR1 and CDR2 sequences are SGHRS and YFSETQ. The CDR3 has 15 amino acids. The CDR3 is CASSSRQGRSEKLFF.

The V and J genes are TRBV6-2 or TRBV6-3 and TRBJ1-1. This CDR3 is 16 amino acids long. Germline-derived CDR1 and CDR2 are MNHEY and SVGEGT. The CDR3 loop is CASSYQVRDGNTEAFF.

The chain couples TRBV6-5 to TRBJ1-2; TCRdb picks TRBD1, but there is no DNA to check that call. Germline V gives CDR1 MNHEY, CDR2 SVGAGI. This CDR3 is 18 amino acids long. CDR3 sequence: CASSRTGTGTFLVNGYTF.

The chain links TRBV3-1 to TRBJ1-5. Germline CDR1 reads LGHDT; CDR2 reads YNNKEL (reference sequence). The CDR3 length is 15 residues. Here the CDR3 reads CASSQGLSSNQPQHF.

The rearrangement links TRBV5-1 to TRBJ2-7. CDR3 length: 12 amino acids. CDR1 and CDR2 from the germline V gene are SGHRS and YFSETQ. CDR3 loop: CASSSPSYEQYF.

The chain uses TRBV11-2 and TRBJ1-2; TCRdb gives TRBD1 as the D gene, but with no DNA this cannot be confirmed. CDR1 is SGHAT and CDR2 is FQNNGV in the germline V gene. This CDR3 is 17 amino acids long. The CDR3 region is CASSPLKLGTGDYGYTF.